These 18 T cell receptor beta chains originate from one sample sequenced in a study of blood T cell repertoires in COVID-19. Sequencing used immunoSEQ multiplex PCR; TCRdb keeps in-frame clones, though not all of them. This table holds 350,000 to 450,000 clones, 70% to 90% found once. Specimen: peripheral blood. These receptors were taken from a woman aged 40 to 55 with COVID-19, enrolled during active disease.

The table lists this clone with a few counts. This rearrangement joins TRBV27 to TRBJ1-6; 7 nucleotides line up with TRBD1. Germline loops: CDR1 MNHEY, CDR2 SMNVEV (reference sequence). V lost 7 bases, J lost 9 bases, and 21 bases stayed unmatched. The CDR3 has 18 amino acids. CDR3 sequence (DNA): TGTGCCAGCACCCCCCAAATGGGTTGGGGGACAGAAAGTTCACCCCTCCACTTT. Its translation is CASTPQMGWGTESSPLHF.

This chain connects TRBV12-5 to TRBJ2-3; 7 nucleotides align to TRBD1. Losses at the gene ends were 6 bases for V and 3 bases for J; bases not matched to a gene: 6. CDR3 length equals 14 residues. CDR1 and CDR2 from the germline V gene are LGHNT and FRNRAP. The CDR3: CASGQGGPTDTQYF. CDR3 coding DNA: TGTGCTAGTGGCCAAGGGGGCCCGACAGATACGCAGTATTTT. The whole variable domain, filled in from reference TRBV12-5 and TRBJ2-3, reads DARVTQTPRHKVTEMGQEVTMRCQPILGHNTVFWYRQTMMQGLELLAYFRNRAPLDDSGMPKDRFSAEMPDATLATLKIQPSEPRDSAVYFCASGQGGPTDTQYFGPGTRLTVL.

The chain links TRBV4-1 to TRBJ2-1; 8 bases line up with TRBD2. Trimming took 0 bases from V and 15 from J; bases not matched to a gene: 16. There are 16 residues in the CDR3. Germline CDR1 is MGHRA and CDR2 is YSYEKL. CDR3 sequence (DNA): TGCGCCAGCAGCCAAGATGAGTTAGCGGGGCAGGACTCTTGGTTCTTC. It codes for CASSQDELAGQDSWFF.

The CDR3 bases are TGCGCCAGCAGCCGAATGACTAGCGAGGTACCCTACGAGCAGTACTTC. Translating gives CASSRMTSEVPYEQYF. The chain carries TRBV4-1 and TRBJ2-7; 8 bases agree with TRBD2. Germline CDR1 and CDR2: MGHRA and YSYEKL. The CDR3 has 16 residues. J was trimmed by 2 bases and V by 4 bases; bases with no gene match: 10.

This chain connects TRBV5-4 to TRBJ1-2; 9 positions agree with TRBD1. CDR3 length: 15 amino acids. Germline loops: CDR1 SGHNT, CDR2 YYREEE (reference sequence). Trimming at V came to 3 bases and at J to 6 bases, leaving 9 bases not matched to a gene. CDR3 nucleotides: TGTGCCAGCAGCTGGAAGGGACAGGGAGCCAATGGCTACACCTTC. The encoded protein is CASSWKGQGANGYTF.

CDR3 in DNA: TGTGCCAGTAGTGAAGTCAGGGGGCGGGAGCAGTACTTC. It encodes CASSEVRGREQYF. V is TRBV19 and J is TRBJ2-7; 8 bases align to TRBD1. Looked up from germline, CDR1 is LNHDA and CDR2 is SQIVND (reference sequence). The CDR3 runs to 13 residues. V was pared by 5 bases and J by 7 bases, with 7 bases of the junction left unmatched.

The chain uses TRBV7-2 and TRBJ2-5; 10 bases are a match to TRBD1. CDR1 and CDR2 from the germline V gene are SGHTA and FQGNSA. The CDR3 is 15 residues long. The V segment lost 5 bases and the J segment 5 bases; nucleotides outside the gene matches: 8. This chain's CDR3 is CASSPWTGGGETQYF. In DNA, the CDR3 is TGTGCCAGCAGCCCTTGGACAGGGGGAGGGGAGACCCAGTACTTC.

This clone was observed once. The CDR3, as DNA: TGTGCCAGCAGCCCGAGCGGACAGTCGAACACTGAAGCTTTCTTT. Its protein is CASSPSGQSNTEAFF. The V and J genes are TRBV7-8 and TRBJ1-1, with TRBD1 as a possible D gene (6 bases). The ends were cut back, 5 bases at V and 1 base at J, with 14 bases in the middle. The CDR3 extends over 15 amino acids. CDR1 and CDR2 from the germline V gene are SGHVS and FQNEAQ.

This clone occurred once. CDR3 protein: CASSSLGRATEAFF. Here the CDR3 DNA reads TGTGCCAGCAGTTCTCTCGGCAGGGCCACTGAAGCTTTCTTT. This chain uses TRBV6-2 or TRBV6-3 with TRBJ1-1, with D maybe TRBD1 (5 bases). Trimming took off 4 bases at V and 4 bases at J, with 13 bases between the two ends. CDR1 and CDR2 (germline): MNHEY, SVGEGT. This CDR3 contains 14 residues.

The chain couples TRBV5-1 to TRBJ1-2; TRBD1 might be the D (6 bases). CDR1 and CDR2 (germline): SGHRS, YFSETQ. CDR3 length: 13 residues. V was cut by 4 bases and J by 4 bases, with 11 bases left in between. The CDR3 spells CASSRGAGYGYTF. CDR3 in DNA: TGCGCCAGCAGCCGGGGGGCAGGCTATGGCTACACCTTC. The full variable domain, with the rest looked up from reference TRBV5-1 and TRBJ1-2, is KAGVTQTPRYLIKTRGQQVTLSCSPISGHRSVSWYQQTPGQGLQFLFEYFSETQRNKGNFPGRFSGRQFSNSRSEMNVSTLELGDSALYLCASSRGAGYGYTFGSGTRLTVV.

V usage is TRBV6-6 and J usage is TRBJ2-1; 10 bases fit TRBD2. The CDR3 runs to 14 residues. V was pared by 8 bases and J by 8 bases, with 9 bases of the junction left unmatched. Germline V gene sequence: CDR1 MNHNY, CDR2 SVGAGI (reference sequence). The CDR3 here is CASFGRLAGDEQFF. The DNA for the CDR3 is TGTGCCAGCTTTGGTAGGCTAGCGGGGGATGAGCAGTTCTTC.

This sequence joins TRBV5-3 and TRBJ1-5; no definite D call. TRBV5-3 is sorted into the ORF group, with uncertain function. The CDR3 contains 15 residues. V lost 0 bases, J lost 1 base, and 8 bases lay in between. The CDR3 loop is CARSLGQTSNQPQHF. Written as DNA, the CDR3 is TGTGCCAGAAGCTTGGGGCAGACAAGCAATCAGCCCCAGCATTTT.

The chain combines TRBV28 with TRBJ1-1, with 7 bases that match TRBD1. Losses at the gene ends were 6 bases for V and 14 bases for J; bases not matched to a gene: 12. CDR1 and CDR2 from the germline V gene are MDHEN and SYDVKM. The CDR3 has 12 amino acids. CDR3 sequence (DNA): TGTGCCAGCAGGATGCAGACAGGGTTGGGATTCTTT. It yields the protein CASRMQTGLGFF.

V is TRBV28 and J is TRBJ1-2; TRBD1 matches at 7 bases. This CDR3 region has 15 residues. V gave up 5 bases and J gave up 4 bases; unmatched junction bases: 10. CDR1 MDHEN and CDR2 SYDVKM come from the germline V gene. The CDR3 spells CASSPTGTRFYGYTF. CDR3 DNA: TGTGCCAGCAGTCCGACAGGGACAAGATTCTATGGCTACACCTTC.

This rearrangement joins TRBV6-2 or TRBV6-3 to TRBJ2-7; no reliable D call. This CDR3 has 13 amino acids. Germline V gene data show CDR1 as MNHEY and CDR2 as SVGEGT. V was clipped by 6 bases and J by 1 base, with 10 bases between them. In nucleotides, the CDR3 is TGTGCCAGCAGCCTAACAGTGTCCTACGAGCAGTACTTC. It translates to CASSLTVSYEQYF.

The chain couples TRBV6-5 to TRBJ1-1; the D is unclear. Germline CDR1 and CDR2: MNHEY and SVGAGI. This CDR3 comprises 11 residues. With 2 bases removed from V and 4 bases from J, the gap between germline ends came to 2 bases. CDR3: CASSYRTEAFF. Here the CDR3 DNA reads TGTGCCAGCAGTTACCGCACTGAAGCTTTCTTT.

This chain links TRBV5-1 with TRBJ1-4, with TRBD1 identical over 7 bases. V was clipped by 0 bases and J by 7 bases; unmatched bases: 3. CDR3 length: 14 amino acids. The germline gives CDR1 SGHRS, CDR2 YFSETQ. The CDR3 region is CASSLGAGGEKLFF. The CDR3 region has the DNA TGCGCCAGCAGCTTGGGGGCAGGGGGTGAAAAACTGTTTTTT.

The chain carries TRBV7-2 and TRBJ1-6; D is unclear. This CDR3 contains 16 residues. Germline loops: CDR1 SGHTA, CDR2 FQGNSA. Between the trimmed V and J ends, which lost 2 bases and 0 bases, there was a span of 8 bases. In nucleotides, the CDR3 is TGTGCCAGCAGCTTACTCCGGAGCTCCTATAATTCACCCCTCCACTTT. This encodes CASSLLRSSYNSPLHF.